These 19 T cell receptor beta chains were all obtained from the same sample, sequenced in a study of cytomegalovirus exposure and HLA in healthy donors. Primers for the PCR totalled 60 Vbeta and 13 Jbeta. Using immunoSEQ multiplex PCR, the repertoire was profiled, and TCRdb retains in-frame clones only, with some absent. The sample has roughly 120,000 clones; around 77% are singletons. The sample comprised PBMCs. The receptors shown here come from a human donor in good health.

The chain recombines TRBV6-6 with TRBJ1-2; 9 bases line up with TRBD1. The V gene's germline CDR1 is MNHNY and CDR2 SVGAGI (reference sequence). The CDR3 has 14 residues. With V trimmed by 5 bases and J by 5 bases, 6 bases remained unmatched. The CDR3 nucleotides read TGTGCCAGCAGTCGGACAGGGGTGGGTTATGGCTACACCTTC. It translates to CASSRTGVGYGYTF.

This clone appeared a single time. The junction departs from germline at one end; a sequencing error may be responsible. The CDR3 reads CASRRSSGANGLTF. The DNA for the CDR3 is TGTGCCAGCCGCCGGTCCTCTGGGGCCAACGGCCTGACTTTC. J is TRBJ2-6 and V is TRBV2, with a tentative D call TRBD1 (5 bases). The CDR3 length is 14 residues. Germline V gene data show CDR1 as SNHLY and CDR2 as FYNNEI.

This clone was seen only a few times. This chain links TRBV19 with TRBJ2-3; 10 bases map to TRBD2. V shed 5 bases and J 2 bases; nucleotides not matched to a gene: 7. Looked up from germline, CDR1 is LNHDA and CDR2 is SQIVND (reference sequence). CDR3 length: 16 residues. The CDR3 nucleotides are TGTGCCAGTAGTTTCGGGACTAGCGCGCACACAGATACGCAGTATTTT. It is translated as CASSFGTSAHTDTQYF.

This chain connects TRBV5-6 to TRBJ2-1; D possibly corresponds to TRBD2 (5 bases). The germline V gene encodes CDR1 SGHDT and CDR2 YYEEEE. The CDR3 loop spans 15 amino acids. The ends were cut back, 0 bases at V and 0 bases at J, with 7 bases in the middle. The CDR3 DNA reads as TGTGCCAGCAGCTTGGGTAGCGCCTCCTACAATGAGCAGTTCTTC. Translation: CASSLGSASYNEQFF. The complete variable domain, with remaining parts taken from reference TRBV5-6 and TRBJ2-1, reads DAGVTQSPTHLIKTRGQQVTLRCSPKSGHDTVSWYQQALGQGPQFIFQYYEEEERQRGNFPDRFSGHQFPNYSSELNVNALLLGDSALYLCASSLGSASYNEQFFGPGTRLTVL.

This clone was detected only once. The V gene is TRBV5-1, the J gene TRBJ1-1; possibly TRBD1 for D (5 bases). V was cut by 1 base and J by 2 bases, with 21 bases left in between. Germline V gene sequence: CDR1 SGHRS, CDR2 YFSETQ. CDR3 length: 18 residues. DNA for the CDR3: TGCGCCAGCAGCTTGTTTCAGGCTCGTAGGACACCAAACACTGAAGCTTTCTTT. It encodes CASSLFQARRTPNTEAFF. The full variable domain, in which reference TRBV5-1 and TRBJ1-1 provide the parts outside the CDR3, is KAGVTQTPRYLIKTRGQQVTLSCSPISGHRSVSWYQQTPGQGLQFLFEYFSETQRNKGNFPGRFSGRQFSNSRSEMNVSTLELGDSALYLCASSLFQARRTPNTEAFFGQGTRLTVV.

This chain links TRBV21-1 with TRBJ2-1; whether TRBD2, the table's D call, matches the DNA was not checked. TRBV21-1 is shown as a pseudogene. The CDR3 has 14 amino acids. For the CDR3, the DNA is TGTGCCAGCGGTAGGGGACTAGCGGGAGGCCAGCAGTTCTTC. Its translation is CASGRGLAGGQQFF.

V usage is TRBV5-4 and J usage is TRBJ2-5; 11 bases agree with TRBD2. The V and J ends lost 4 bases and 5 bases, in that order; junction bases with no gene match: 4. CDR3 length: 14 residues. Germline V gives CDR1 SGHNT, CDR2 YYREEE (reference sequence). The CDR3 bases are TGTGCCAGCAGCACTAGCGGGAGTTGGGAGACCCAGTACTTC. Translated, it gives CASSTSGSWETQYF.

The genes are TRBV6-5 and TRBJ2-2; no reliable D call. V dropped 2 bases and J dropped 6 bases, with 7 bases sitting between them. The CDR3 totals 13 residues. Germline CDR1 MNHEY, CDR2 SVGAGI. The CDR3: CASSYLSAGELFF. The CDR3 DNA sequence: TGTGCCAGCAGTTACCTATCTGCCGGGGAGCTGTTTTTT.

V usage is TRBV2 and J usage is TRBJ2-7; 8 bases align to TRBD1. V shed 6 bases and J 6 bases; nucleotides not matched to a gene: 7. The germline V gene encodes CDR1 SNHLY and CDR2 FYNNEI. This CDR3 region has 13 residues. CDR3 amino acids: CASRGGQALEQYF. The CDR3 nucleotides read TGTGCCAGCAGAGGGGGACAGGCTCTCGAGCAGTACTTC.

This clone was picked up one time. One end of the junction varies from germline; a read error may be responsible. The rearrangement uses TRBV5-4 and TRBJ2-6; possibly TRBD1 for D (7 bases). Germline values: CDR1 SGHNT, CDR2 YYREEE (reference sequence). The CDR3 runs 17 residues. The CDR3 here is CASSSGTVSRGANGLTF. CDR3 coding DNA: TGTGCCAGCAGCTCGGGGACAGTCTCAAGGGGGGCCAACGGCCTGACTTTC. Full variable domain (outside the CDR3, taken from reference TRBV5-4 and TRBJ2-6): ETGVTQSPTHLIKTRGQQVTLRCSSQSGHNTVSWYQQALGQGPQFIFQYYREEENGRGNFPPRFSGLQFPNYSSELNVNALELDDSALYLCASSSGTVSRGANGLTFGAGSRLTVL.

This clone has a handful of counts. The chain employs TRBV30 and TRBJ2-7; 8 bases map to TRBD2. The CDR3 has 16 residues. The germline V gene has CDR1 GTSNPN and CDR2 SVGIG (reference sequence). After removal of 2 bases from V and 3 bases from J, the junction contained 12 bases not matched to a gene. The CDR3 spells CAWSPGGAGGVYEQYF. CDR3 nucleotide sequence: TGTGCCTGGAGTCCCGGGGGGGCTGGAGGGGTCTACGAGCAGTACTTC.

V usage is TRBV6-1 and J usage is TRBJ2-5; 7 bases are shared with TRBD1. V was clipped by 3 bases and J by 4 bases; unmatched bases: 5. Germline V CDR1 and CDR2: MNHNS, SASEGT. CDR3 length equals 14 residues. CDR3 in DNA: TGTGCCAGCAGTGAGGCAGGGGGTCCAGAGACCCAGTACTTC. As protein: CASSEAGGPETQYF.

The rearrangement links TRBV27 to TRBJ1-1; a possible D gene is TRBD1 (5 bases). CDR3 size: 15 residues. Germline-derived CDR1 and CDR2 are MNHEY and SMNVEV (reference sequence). The germline V and J ends were trimmed by 4 bases and 5 bases, with 17 bases remaining between them. The CDR3 nucleotides are TGTGCCAGCAGTTCCCCCCGGGACTTTCGAACTGAAGCTTTCTTT. It yields the protein CASSSPRDFRTEAFF.

The V gene is TRBV21-1, the J gene TRBJ2-5; TRBD1, the D gene given by the table, was not confirmed from the DNA. TRBV21-1 is reported as a pseudogene. This CDR3 is built from 12 residues. The CDR3 sequence: CASSKTEKTQYF. CDR3 DNA sequence: TGTGCCAGCAGCAAAACAGAGAAGACCCAGTACTTC.

The CDR3 bases are TGTGCCAGCAGCGGAGGACAGGGTTCGTACGGGCCCCAGCATTTT. Its protein is CASSGGQGSYGPQHF. This chain uses TRBV9 with TRBJ1-5; 8 bases fit TRBD1. The trim removed 3 bases at V and 9 bases at J, leaving 11 bases unmatched. The CDR3 has 15 residues. The germline CDR1 and CDR2 sequences are SGDLS and YYNGEE.

This clone has a handful of counts. This chain connects TRBV4-1 to TRBJ2-7, with D possibly being TRBD2 (5 bases). Trimming removed 2 bases at V and 0 bases at J, with 8 bases between. This CDR3 has 14 amino acids. Germline values: CDR1 MGHRA, CDR2 YSYEKL. CDR3 nucleotides: TGCGCCAGCAGCCAAACCGGGGACTCCTACGAGCAGTACTTC. Its translation is CASSQTGDSYEQYF.

This clone was counted only a few times. The rearrangement links TRBV6-1 to TRBJ2-7; D unresolved. CDR3 length: 15 amino acids. Germline loops: CDR1 MNHNS, CDR2 SASEGT. The V end was cut by 6 bases, the J end by 4 bases, with 19 bases between. The chain's CDR3 is CASSPLNQRVYEQYF. As DNA, the CDR3 is TGTGCCAGCAGCCCCTTGAATCAACGAGTATACGAGCAGTACTTC.

V is TRBV21-1 and J is TRBJ2-7; the table gives TRBD2 as D, unverified against the DNA. TRBV21-1 is a pseudogene locus. This CDR3 comprises 18 residues. For the CDR3, the DNA is TGTGCCAGCAGCAAACCCAAGTGGAGGGACCCCCCCTCCTACGAGCAGTACTTC. Translation: CASSKPKWRDPPSYEQYF.

There are a few counts of this clone. Within the sample, other DNA sequences also encode this same CDR3. V is TRBV7-9 and J is TRBJ1-6; D is unresolved. CDR1 is SEHNR and CDR2 is FQNEAQ in the germline V gene (reference sequence). The CDR3 spans 14 residues. The V end was cut by 3 bases, the J end by 5 bases, with 8 bases between. As DNA, the CDR3 is TGTGCCAGCAGCTTGATACAAGATAATTCACCCCTCCACTTT. Translating it yields CASSLIQDNSPLHF. Full variable domain (outside the CDR3, taken from reference TRBV7-9 and TRBJ1-6): DTGVSQNPRHKITKRGQNVTFRCDPISEHNRLYWYRQTLGQGPEFLTYFQNEAQLEKSRLLSDRFSAERPKGSFSTLEIQRTEQGDSAMYLCASSLIQDNSPLHFGNGTRLTVT.